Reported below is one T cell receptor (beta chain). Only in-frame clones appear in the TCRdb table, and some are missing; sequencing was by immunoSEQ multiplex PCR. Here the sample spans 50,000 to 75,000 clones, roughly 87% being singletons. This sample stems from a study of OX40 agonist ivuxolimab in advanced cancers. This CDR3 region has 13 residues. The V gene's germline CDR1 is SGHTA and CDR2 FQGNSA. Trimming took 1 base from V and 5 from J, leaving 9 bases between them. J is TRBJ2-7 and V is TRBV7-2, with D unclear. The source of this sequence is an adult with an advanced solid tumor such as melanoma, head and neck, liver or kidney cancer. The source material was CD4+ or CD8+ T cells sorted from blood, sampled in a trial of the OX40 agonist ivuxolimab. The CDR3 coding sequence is TGTGCCAGCAGCTTAGTCCTCAATCACGAGCAGTACTTC. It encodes CASSLVLNHEQYF. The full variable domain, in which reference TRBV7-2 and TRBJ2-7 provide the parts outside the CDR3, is GAGVSQSPSNKVTEKGKDVELRCDPISGHTALYWYRQSLGQGLEFLIYFQGNSAPDKSGLPSDRFSAERTGGSVSTLTIQRTQQEDSAVYLCASSLVLNHEQYFGPGTRLTVT.